This TCR beta chain was profiled in a study of blood T cell repertoires in COVID-19 (dated by TCRdb to 2020 to 2021). General notes on the study: Collaborator samples came from the United States, Italy and Spain and covered acute and convalescent phases of COVID-19. The material from the prospective study consisted of cDNA or gDNA derived from T cells, B-cell-depleted T cells, or PBMCs. Deeply sampled blood TCRbeta repertoires from subjects exposed to, actively infected with, or recovered from COVID-19 were included in the dataset. A de-identified subject ID, COVID-19 status, age in years and sex were almost always included in the sample metadata. The repertoires were released in a freely available public database meant as a resource for research on the immune response to SARS-CoV-2. Samples came from the ongoing ImmuneRACE study (first 160 participants) plus 1,254 subjects from 6 global collaborators. HLA class I and class II types, where available, came from metadata supplied by the sample provider rather than from assay-based typing.

Spanning cysteine to phenylalanine, the CDR3 consists of 17 amino acids. Only the CDR3 region is kept as DNA, spanning 51 bases read in frame from base 1. From a lookup of the germline V gene (reference sequence), CDR1 and CDR2 are LNHDA and SQIVND. Germline trimming amounts to 3 bases on V and 3 bases on J, with 12 as the count of junction bases outside the gene matches. The paper's findings and limits, for the study overall: The amount of clinical and demographic metadata varied by source and participant and was provided uncurated.

TCRbeta CDR3 regions were amplified from genomic DNA using the immunoSEQ Assay, a bias-controlled multiplex PCR. Per the original workflow: The number of nucleated cells in each sample was estimated by amplification of reference gene primers within the assay. Sequence reads were collapsed and filtered to measure the absolute abundance of every unique TCRbeta CDR3 rearrangement. For each sample, productive Simpson clonality was calculated by taking the square root of Simpson's diversity index across productive rearrangements. In TCRdb, the immuneACCESS table is reduced to in-frame sequences with V and J assigned. These tables do not hold every clone; where another copy was compared, an unresolved V gene accounts for under half, and the others remain unexplained. The V and J calls and clone size come from that table; D and trimming were worked out from the DNA. The sample data list roughly 54,000 clones, and 85% to 90% of these were observed just once. The ten largest clones add up to 25% to 30% of the sample.

About this clone itself: Its antigen target is currently unknown. Qualities for individual bases were not recorded, and no much larger clone is one base off.

Collaborating institutions collected whole blood in K2EDTA tubes following their own protocols. For TCRbeta analysis, collaborator samples were shipped as frozen whole blood, as isolated PBMCs, or as DNA extracted from either sample type. This receptor chain uses TRBV19 and TRBJ2-3, with 7 middle bases fitting TRBD2. The sample consisted of peripheral blood. The receptor was derived from a human donor in a cohort sampled during active COVID-19. The nucleotide sequence is given as TGTGCCAGTAGTATCACCTCGGCGGGAGCAGGGACAGATACGCAGTATTTT. Translated, this is CASSITSAGAGTDTQYF.